This record concerns one TCR beta chain sequence. Antigen specificity is unknown. One entry per CDR3 protein results from TCRdb running MiXCR on the RT-PCR reads. Of 860,000 or so distinct CDR3 sequences listed, 21% are singletons. These data belong to a study of response to subunit inactivated influenza vaccine. Study-level findings and limits: It was the authors' suggestion that each seasonal influenza vaccination recruits few new T cells.

The CDR3 is 15 residues long. Trimming stripped 6 bases from V and 0 bases from J, with 12 bases between. CDR1 is SGDLS, CDR2 YYNGEE, per germline. The chain uses TRBV9 and TRBJ2-2, with D possibly TRBD2 on 5 matching bases. Sequenced here: PBMCs from blood, sampled 5 days after vaccination. This clonotype originated in a man between 50 and 59 years old who received an inactivated influenza vaccine. The CDR3 DNA reads TGTGCCAGCACCCTTGGGAGCTCGAACACCGGGGAGCTGTTTTTT. This codes for CASTLGSSNTGELFF.